This entry lists 5 T cell receptor beta chains sequenced from one sample in a study of blood T cell repertoires in COVID-19. Generated by immunoSEQ multiplex PCR, the TCRdb table keeps only in-frame clones and is missing some. The data show approximately 300,000 clones, about 88% seen once. The sequenced sample consisted of peripheral blood. The receptors derive from a woman aged 30 to 39 with COVID-19, enrolled during active disease.

The genes are TRBV19 and TRBJ1-5; 7 bases map to TRBD1. J was trimmed by 0 bases and V by 6 bases; bases with no gene match: 5. The CDR3 contains 15 residues. Germline CDR1 and CDR2: LNHDA and SQIVND (reference sequence). CDR3 sequence reads: CASRRDRNSNQPQHF. The CDR3 bases are TGTGCCAGTAGACGGGACAGAAATAGCAATCAGCCCCAGCATTTT.

Concerning this clone: Other DNA sequences in this specimen translate into the identical CDR3. V gene TRBV19 combines with J gene TRBJ1-4; D call uncertain. Trimming left V 6 bases short and J 0 bases short, with 8 bases between. The CDR3 contains 14 residues. The germline gives CDR1 LNHDA, CDR2 SQIVND (reference sequence). This CDR3 is CASSPTATNEKLFF. DNA of the CDR3: TGTGCCAGTAGCCCCACTGCAACTAATGAAAAACTGTTTTTT.

This clone was seen a single time. The chain joins TRBV27 to TRBJ1-2; a possible D gene is TRBD1 (5 bases). The CDR3 loop spans 14 amino acids. The V and J ends lost 6 bases and 4 bases respectively, with 15 bases between them. Germline-derived CDR1 and CDR2 are MNHEY and SMNVEV (reference sequence). In nucleotides, the CDR3 is TGTGCCAGCAGAGACAGCGCTTATCCCTATGGCTACACCTTC. Protein sequence: CASRDSAYPYGYTF.

The chain links TRBV10-3 to TRBJ2-1; TRBD2 might be the D (6 bases). This CDR3 region has 15 residues. Trimming took off 2 bases at V and 4 bases at J, with 12 bases between the two ends. From germline, CDR1 is ENHRY and CDR2 SYGVKD. The CDR3: CAISEGTGVYNEQFF. The DNA for the CDR3 is TGTGCCATCAGTGAGGGAACGGGAGTTTACAATGAGCAGTTCTTC.

The rearrangement joins TRBV29-1 to TRBJ2-7; D may be TRBD1 (6 bases). Germline V gives CDR1 SQVTM, CDR2 ANQGSEA. V lost 2 bases and J 5 bases, leaving 13 bases between the germline ends. This CDR3 spans 13 amino acids. The DNA for the CDR3 is TGCAGCGTTGAAATCCCAGGGGTCGACGAGCAGTACTTC. Encoded protein: CSVEIPGVDEQYF.